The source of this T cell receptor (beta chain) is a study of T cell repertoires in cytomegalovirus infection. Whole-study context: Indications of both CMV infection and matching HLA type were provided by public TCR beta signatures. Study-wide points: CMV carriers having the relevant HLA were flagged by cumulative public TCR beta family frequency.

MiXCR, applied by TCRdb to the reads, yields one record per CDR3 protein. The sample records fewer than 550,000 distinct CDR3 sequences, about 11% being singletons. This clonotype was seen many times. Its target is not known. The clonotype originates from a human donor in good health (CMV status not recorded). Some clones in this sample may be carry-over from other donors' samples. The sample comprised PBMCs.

DNA of the CDR3: TGTGCCAGCAGCTTAGAAAACGGAAGGTCGTATTTT. This encodes CASSLENGRSYF. The chain recombines TRBV7-2 with TRBJ2-3; D gene unclear. The CDR3 consists of 12 residues. Germline assignment: CDR1 SGHTA and CDR2 FQGNSA. Trimming left V 1 base short and J 14 bases short, with 13 bases between.